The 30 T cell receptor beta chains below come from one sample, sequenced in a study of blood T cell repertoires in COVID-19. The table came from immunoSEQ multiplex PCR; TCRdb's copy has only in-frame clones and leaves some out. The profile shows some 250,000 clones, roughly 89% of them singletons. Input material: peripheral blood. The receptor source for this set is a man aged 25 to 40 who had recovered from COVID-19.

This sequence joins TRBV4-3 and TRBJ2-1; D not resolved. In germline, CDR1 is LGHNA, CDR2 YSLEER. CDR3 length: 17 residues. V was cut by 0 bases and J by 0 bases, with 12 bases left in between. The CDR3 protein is CASSQDRLHLSYNEQFF. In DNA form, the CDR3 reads TGCGCCAGCAGCCAAGACCGACTGCACCTCTCCTACAATGAGCAGTTCTTC.

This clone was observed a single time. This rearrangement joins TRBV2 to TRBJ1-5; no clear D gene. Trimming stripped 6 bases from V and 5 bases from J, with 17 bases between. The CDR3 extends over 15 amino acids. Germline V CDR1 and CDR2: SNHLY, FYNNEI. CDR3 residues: CASRGDIQRYQPQHF. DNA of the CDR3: TGTGCCAGCAGGGGAGACATACAGCGTTATCAGCCCCAGCATTTT.

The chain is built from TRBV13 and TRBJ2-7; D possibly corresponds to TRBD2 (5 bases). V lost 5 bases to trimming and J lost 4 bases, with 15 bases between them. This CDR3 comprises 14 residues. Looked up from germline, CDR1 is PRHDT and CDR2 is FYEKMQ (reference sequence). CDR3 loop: CASSLGIQMYEQYF. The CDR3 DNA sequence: TGTGCCAGCAGCCTCGGGATCCAGATGTACGAGCAGTACTTC.

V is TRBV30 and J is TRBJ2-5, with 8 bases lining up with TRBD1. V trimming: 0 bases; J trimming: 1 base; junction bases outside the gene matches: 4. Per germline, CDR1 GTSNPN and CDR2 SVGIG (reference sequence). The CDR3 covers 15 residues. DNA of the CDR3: TGTGCCTGGAGTGTCGGCGGGACAGGCCAAGAGACCCAGTACTTC. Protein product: CAWSVGGTGQETQYF.

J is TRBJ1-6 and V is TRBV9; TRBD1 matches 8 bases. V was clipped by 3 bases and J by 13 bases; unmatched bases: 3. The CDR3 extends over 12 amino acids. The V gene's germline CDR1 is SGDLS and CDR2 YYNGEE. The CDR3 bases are TGTGCCAGCAGCGACGGGACAGGCCCCCTCCACTTT. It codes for CASSDGTGPLHF.

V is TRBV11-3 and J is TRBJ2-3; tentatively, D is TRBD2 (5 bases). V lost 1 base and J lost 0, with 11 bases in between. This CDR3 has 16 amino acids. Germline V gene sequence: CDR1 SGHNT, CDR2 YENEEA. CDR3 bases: TGTGCCAGCAGCTTAGGAGGGAGCGTGAGCACAGATACGCAGTATTTT. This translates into CASSLGGSVSTDTQYF.

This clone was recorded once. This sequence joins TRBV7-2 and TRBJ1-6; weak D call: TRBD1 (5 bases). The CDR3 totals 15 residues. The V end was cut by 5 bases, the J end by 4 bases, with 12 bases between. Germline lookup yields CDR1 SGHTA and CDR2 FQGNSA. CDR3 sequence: CASSGGRGYNSPLHF. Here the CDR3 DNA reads TGTGCCAGCAGCGGAGGCCGGGGGTATAATTCACCCCTCCACTTT. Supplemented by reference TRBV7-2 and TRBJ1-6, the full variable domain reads GAGVSQSPSNKVTEKGKDVELRCDPISGHTALYWYRQSLGQGLEFLIYFQGNSAPDKSGLPSDRFSAERTGGSVSTLTIQRTQQEDSAVYLCASSGGRGYNSPLHFGNGTRLTVT.

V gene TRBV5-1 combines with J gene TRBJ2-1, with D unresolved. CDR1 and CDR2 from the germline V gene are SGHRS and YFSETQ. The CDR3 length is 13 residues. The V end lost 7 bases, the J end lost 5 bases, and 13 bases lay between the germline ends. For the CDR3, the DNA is TGCGCCAGCGGGCCACACGTCAACAATGAGCAGTTCTTC. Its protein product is CASGPHVNNEQFF. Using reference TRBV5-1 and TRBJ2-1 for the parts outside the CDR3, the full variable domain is KAGVTQTPRYLIKTRGQQVTLSCSPISGHRSVSWYQQTPGQGLQFLFEYFSETQRNKGNFPGRFSGRQFSNSRSEMNVSTLELGDSALYLCASGPHVNNEQFFGPGTRLTVL.

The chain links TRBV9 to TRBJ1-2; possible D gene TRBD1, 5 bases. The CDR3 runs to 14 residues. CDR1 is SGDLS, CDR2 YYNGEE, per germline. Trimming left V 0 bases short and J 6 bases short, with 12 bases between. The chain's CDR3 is CASSVGQGLDGYTF. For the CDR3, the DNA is TGTGCCAGCAGCGTAGGGCAGGGTTTAGATGGCTACACCTTC.

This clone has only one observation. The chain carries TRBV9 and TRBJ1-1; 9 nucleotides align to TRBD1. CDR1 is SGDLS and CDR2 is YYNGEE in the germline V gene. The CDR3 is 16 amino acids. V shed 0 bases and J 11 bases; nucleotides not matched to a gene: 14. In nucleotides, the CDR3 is TGTGCCAGCAGCGTAGGGCCTCCGGGACAGGGCAGAGGGGCTTTCTTT. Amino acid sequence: CASSVGPPGQGRGAFF.

The CDR3 region is CASSSWTGMGPDTQYF. The CDR3 nucleotides are TGTGCCAGCAGTTCTTGGACAGGGATGGGACCAGATACGCAGTATTTT. This chain uses TRBV27 with TRBJ2-3, with TRBD1 matching over 8 bases. Per germline, CDR1 MNHEY and CDR2 SMNVEV (reference sequence). Trimming cost V 4 bases and J 4 bases; bases outside gene matches: 10. The CDR3 is 16 residues long.

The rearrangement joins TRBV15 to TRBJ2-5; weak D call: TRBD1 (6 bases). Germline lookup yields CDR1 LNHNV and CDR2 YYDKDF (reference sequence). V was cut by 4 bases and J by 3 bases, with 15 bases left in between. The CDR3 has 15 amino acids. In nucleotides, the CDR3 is TGTGCCACCAGCACGGGTGCGACAGGTGAAGAGACCCAGTACTTC. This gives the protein CATSTGATGEETQYF.

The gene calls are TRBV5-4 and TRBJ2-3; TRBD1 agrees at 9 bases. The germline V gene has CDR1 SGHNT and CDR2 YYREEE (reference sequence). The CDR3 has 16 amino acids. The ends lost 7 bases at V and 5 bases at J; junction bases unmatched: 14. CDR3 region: CASRSGNRGLEDTQYF. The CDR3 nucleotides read TGTGCCAGCCGGAGTGGGAACAGGGGGCTTGAAGATACGCAGTATTTT.

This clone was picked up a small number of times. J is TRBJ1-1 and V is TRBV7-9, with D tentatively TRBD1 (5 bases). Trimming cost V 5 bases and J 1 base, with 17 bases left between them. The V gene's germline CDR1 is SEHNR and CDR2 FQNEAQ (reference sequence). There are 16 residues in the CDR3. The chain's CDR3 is CASSRILGVGNTEAFF. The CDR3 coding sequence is TGTGCCAGCAGCCGAATCCTAGGGGTAGGGAACACTGAAGCTTTCTTT.

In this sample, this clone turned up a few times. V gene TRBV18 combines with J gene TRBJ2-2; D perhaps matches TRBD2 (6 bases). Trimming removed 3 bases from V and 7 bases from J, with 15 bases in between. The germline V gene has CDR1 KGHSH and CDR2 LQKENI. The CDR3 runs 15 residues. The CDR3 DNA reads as TGTGCCAGCTCACCCCTCGGGGGTCCAGGCGGGGAGCTGTTTTTT. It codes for CASSPLGGPGGELFF.

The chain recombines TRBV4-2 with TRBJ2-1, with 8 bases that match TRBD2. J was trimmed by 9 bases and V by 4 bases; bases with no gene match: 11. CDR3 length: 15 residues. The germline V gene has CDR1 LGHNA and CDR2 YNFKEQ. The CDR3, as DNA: TGTGCCAGCAGCCGTTCGGGGGGGGCGGGTACTGAGCAGTTCTTC. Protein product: CASSRSGGAGTEQFF.

Here the CDR3 reads CASMRGDRVGTEQFF. The CDR3 nucleotides are TGTGCCAGCATGAGAGGGGACAGGGTCGGTACTGAGCAGTTCTTC. The chain joins TRBV27 to TRBJ2-1; 9 nucleotides match TRBD1. V lost 7 bases and J lost 9; bases outside the gene matches: 13. Per germline, CDR1 MNHEY and CDR2 SMNVEV (reference sequence). The CDR3 sequence is 15 residues long.

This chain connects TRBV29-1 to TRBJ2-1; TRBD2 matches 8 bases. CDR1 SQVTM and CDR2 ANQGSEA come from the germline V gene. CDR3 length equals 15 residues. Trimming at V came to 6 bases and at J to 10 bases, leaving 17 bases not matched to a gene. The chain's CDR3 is CSVDRTGTRIKEQFF. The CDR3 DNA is TGCAGCGTGGATCGCACCGGGACTAGAATTAAAGAGCAGTTCTTC.

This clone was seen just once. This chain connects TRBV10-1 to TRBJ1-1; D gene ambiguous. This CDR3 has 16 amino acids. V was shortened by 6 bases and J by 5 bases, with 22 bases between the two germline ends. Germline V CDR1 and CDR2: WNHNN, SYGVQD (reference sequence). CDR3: CASSETAGLSITEAFF. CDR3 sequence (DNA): TGCGCCAGCAGCGAAACCGCAGGATTGTCAATTACTGAAGCTTTCTTT.

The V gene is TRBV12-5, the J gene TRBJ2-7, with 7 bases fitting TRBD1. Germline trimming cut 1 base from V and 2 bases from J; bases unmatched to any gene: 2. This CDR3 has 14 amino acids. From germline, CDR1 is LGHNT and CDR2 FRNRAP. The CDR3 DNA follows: TGTGCTAGTGGTTTGGACAGGGGACCCTACGAGCAGTACTTC. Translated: CASGLDRGPYEQYF.

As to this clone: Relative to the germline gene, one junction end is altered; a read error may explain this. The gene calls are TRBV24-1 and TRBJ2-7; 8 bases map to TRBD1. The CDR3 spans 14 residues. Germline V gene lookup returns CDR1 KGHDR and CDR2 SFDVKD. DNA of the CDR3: TGTGCCACCAGTCGACAGGGGATCTCCCACGAGCAGTACTTC. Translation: CATSRQGISHEQYF.

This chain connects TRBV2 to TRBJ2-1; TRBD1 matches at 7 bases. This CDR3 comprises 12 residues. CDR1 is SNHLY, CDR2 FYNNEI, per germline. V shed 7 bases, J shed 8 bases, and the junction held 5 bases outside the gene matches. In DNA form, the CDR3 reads TGTGCCAGCAAGTCGGACAGGCATGAGCAGTTCTTC. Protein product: CASKSDRHEQFF.

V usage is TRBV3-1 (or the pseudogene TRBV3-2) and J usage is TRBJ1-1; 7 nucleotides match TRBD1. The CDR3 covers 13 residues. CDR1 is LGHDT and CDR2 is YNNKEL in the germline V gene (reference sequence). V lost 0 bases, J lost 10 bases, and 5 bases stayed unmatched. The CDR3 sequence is CASSQDDREAAFF. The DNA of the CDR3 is TGTGCCAGCAGCCAAGATGACAGGGAGGCAGCTTTCTTT.

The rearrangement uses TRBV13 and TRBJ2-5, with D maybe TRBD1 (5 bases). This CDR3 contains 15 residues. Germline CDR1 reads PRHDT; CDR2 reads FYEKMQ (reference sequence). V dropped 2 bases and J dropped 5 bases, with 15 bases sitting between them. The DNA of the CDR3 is TGTGCCAGCAGCTTAACGTTAGGGGTCGGGGAGACCCAGTACTTC. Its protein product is CASSLTLGVGETQYF.

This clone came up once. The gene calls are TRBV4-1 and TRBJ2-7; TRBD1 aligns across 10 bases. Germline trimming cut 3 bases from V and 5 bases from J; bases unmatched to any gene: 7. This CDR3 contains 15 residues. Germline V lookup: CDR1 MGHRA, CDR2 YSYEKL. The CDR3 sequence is CASSQNRDRGHEQYF. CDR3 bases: TGCGCCAGCAGCCAGAACCGGGACAGGGGCCACGAGCAGTACTTC.

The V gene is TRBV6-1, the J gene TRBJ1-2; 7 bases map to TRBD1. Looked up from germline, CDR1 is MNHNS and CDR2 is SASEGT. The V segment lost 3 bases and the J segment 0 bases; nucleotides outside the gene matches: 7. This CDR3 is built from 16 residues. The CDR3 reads CASSDHGDSANYGYTF. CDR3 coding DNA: TGTGCCAGCAGTGACCATGGGGACAGCGCTAACTATGGCTACACCTTC.

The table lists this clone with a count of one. The CDR3 here is CASSEFLEGTDTQYF. Here the CDR3 DNA reads TGCGCCAGCAGTGAGTTCCTTGAGGGCACAGATACGCAGTATTTT. V usage is TRBV10-2 and J usage is TRBJ2-3; D remains unclear. V was cut by 1 base and J by 1 base, with 9 bases left in between. The CDR3 consists of 15 residues. Germline V gene sequence: CDR1 WSHSY, CDR2 SAAADI.

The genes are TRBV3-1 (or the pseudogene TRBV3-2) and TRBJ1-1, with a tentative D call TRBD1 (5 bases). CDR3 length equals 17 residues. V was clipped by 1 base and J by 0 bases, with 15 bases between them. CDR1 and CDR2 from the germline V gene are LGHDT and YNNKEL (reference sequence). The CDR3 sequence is CASSQGGGGRMNTEAFF. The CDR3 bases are TGTGCCAGCAGCCAAGGAGGTGGGGGGAGGATGAACACTGAAGCTTTCTTT.

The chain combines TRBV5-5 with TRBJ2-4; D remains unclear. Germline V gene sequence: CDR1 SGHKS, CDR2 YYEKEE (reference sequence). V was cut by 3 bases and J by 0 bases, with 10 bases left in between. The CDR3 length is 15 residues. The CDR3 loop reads CASSSSLLAKNIQYF. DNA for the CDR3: TGTGCCAGCAGCTCCTCACTCCTAGCCAAAAACATTCAGTACTTC.

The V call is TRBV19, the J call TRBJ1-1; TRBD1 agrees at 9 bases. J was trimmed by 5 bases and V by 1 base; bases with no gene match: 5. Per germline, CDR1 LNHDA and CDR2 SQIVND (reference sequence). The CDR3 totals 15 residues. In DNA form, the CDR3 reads TGTGCCAGTAGTATAGGTCACAGGGGGCAAACTGAAGCTTTCTTT. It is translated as CASSIGHRGQTEAFF.